Listed here are 21 T cell receptor beta chains from one sample, sequenced in a study of CD8+CD57+ T cells in acquired aplastic anemia. Profiles of TCR beta VDJ and CDR3 were generated from a genomic DNA template. Each CDR3 protein is one row after TCRdb ran MiXCR on the reads. This table holds about 190,000 distinct CDR3 sequences, about 53% found once. The sample consisted of sorted CD4+, CD8+, or CD8+CD57+ T cells (not recorded which) from PBMCs. Receptors originate from a human donor in good health, serving as a control.

This clonotype was observed a single time. The rearrangement joins TRBV2 to TRBJ2-3; 13 nucleotides line up with TRBD2. V shed 6 bases, J shed 5 bases, and the junction held 14 bases outside the gene matches. CDR3 length: 18 residues. Germline loops: CDR1 SNHLY, CDR2 FYNNEI. CDR3 residues: CASSSWTSGGPSLDTQYF. The CDR3 region has the DNA TGTGCCAGCAGCTCCTGGACTAGCGGGGGTCCCTCGCTAGATACGCAGTATTTT.

This clonotype was counted ten times or more. This sequence joins TRBV3-1 and TRBJ1-6; the match to TRBD1 covers 8 bases. Germline trimming cut 6 bases from V and 8 bases from J; bases unmatched to any gene: 9. This CDR3 spans 15 amino acids. The germline gives CDR1 LGHDT, CDR2 YNNKEL (reference sequence). The DNA for the CDR3 is TGTGCCAGCAGGTACCTGGGACAGGAAGATTCACCCCTCCACTTT. It translates to CASRYLGQEDSPLHF.

V is TRBV7-3 and J is TRBJ2-5; 7 positions agree with TRBD2. In germline, CDR1 is SGHTA, CDR2 FQGTGA. V lost 4 bases to trimming and J lost 5 bases; unmatched junction nucleotides: 13. The CDR3 totals 16 residues. For the CDR3, the DNA is TGTGCCAGCAGCTGGGGAGGGGATCCTAAAGGGGAGACCCAGTACTTC. Its protein is CASSWGGDPKGETQYF.

J is TRBJ2-3 and V is TRBV7-9; 11 bases map to TRBD2. Germline V gives CDR1 SEHNR, CDR2 FQNEAQ (reference sequence). The CDR3 has 17 residues. The V gene end was trimmed by 8 bases and the J gene end by 2 bases; junction bases not matched to a gene: 12. CDR3 in DNA: TGTGCCAGCCTAGCGGTAGCGGGGGGGCCCTACACAGATACGCAGTATTTT. Protein sequence: CASLAVAGGPYTDTQYF.

The V gene is TRBV7-9, the J gene TRBJ2-3, with a tentative D call TRBD1 (6 bases). The DNA end favors TRBJ1-5, so the J call may be wrong. The CDR3 sequence is 20 residues long. The V gene's germline CDR1 is SEHNR and CDR2 FQNEAQ (reference sequence). The CDR3: CASTPPILAGGPTHTDTQHF. The CDR3 nucleotides read TGTGCCAGCACCCCCCCTATTCTAGCGGGGGGGCCCACACACACAGATACGCAGCATTTT.

This clonotype came up a few times. The rearrangement uses TRBV3-1 and TRBJ1-3; D perhaps matches TRBD1 (5 bases). Germline V lookup: CDR1 LGHDT, CDR2 YNNKEL (reference sequence). The ends were cut back, 5 bases at V and 2 bases at J, with 16 bases in the middle. This CDR3 region has 16 residues. CDR3 loop: CASSTRTLTAGNTIYF. The CDR3 nucleotides read TGTGCCAGCAGCACCCGGACACTCACTGCTGGAAACACCATATATTTT. Full variable domain (missing parts from reference TRBV3-1 and TRBJ1-3): DTAVSQTPKYLVTQMGNDKSIKCEQNLGHDTMYWYKQDSKKFLKIMFSYNNKELIINETVPNRFSPKSPDKAHLNLHINSLELGDSAVYFCASSTRTLTAGNTIYFGEGSWLTVV.

This sequence joins TRBV5-4 and TRBJ2-7; 8 bases fit TRBD2. The V and J ends lost 4 bases and 2 bases, in that order; junction bases with no gene match: 11. CDR1 SGHNT and CDR2 YYREEE come from the germline V gene (reference sequence). The CDR3 contains 16 residues. CDR3 region: CASSPKGSGAAYEQYF. The CDR3 DNA reads TGTGCCAGCAGCCCGAAGGGTAGCGGGGCAGCCTACGAGCAGTACTTC. Together with reference TRBV5-4 and TRBJ2-7, the CDR3 gives the full variable domain: ETGVTQSPTHLIKTRGQQVTLRCSSQSGHNTVSWYQQALGQGPQFIFQYYREEENGRGNFPPRFSGLQFPNYSSELNVNALELDDSALYLCASSPKGSGAAYEQYFGPGTRLTVT.

J is TRBJ2-7 and V is TRBV7-9, with TRBD1 matching 9 bases. CDR1 SEHNR and CDR2 FQNEAQ come from the germline V gene (reference sequence). V lost 5 bases to trimming and J lost 5 bases; unmatched junction nucleotides: 7. The CDR3 loop spans 14 amino acids. CDR3 nucleotide sequence: TGTGCCAGCAGCCGCGGGACAGGGTTGAACGAGCAGTACTTC. Protein: CASSRGTGLNEQYF.

The chain joins TRBV9 to TRBJ2-1; 10 positions match TRBD2. The germline V gene has CDR1 SGDLS and CDR2 YYNGEE. V lost 6 bases and J lost 4; bases outside the gene matches: 10. CDR3 size: 16 residues. The CDR3: CASTGRTSGIYNEQFF. DNA for the CDR3: TGTGCCAGCACCGGGCGGACTAGCGGTATTTACAATGAGCAGTTCTTC.

This clonotype was found many times. The chain recombines TRBV7-2 with TRBJ1-3; D gene ambiguous. The CDR3 has 15 amino acids. Germline V gene lookup returns CDR1 SGHTA and CDR2 FQGNSA. With 5 bases removed from V and 3 bases from J, the gap between germline ends came to 14 bases. The CDR3 coding sequence is TGTGCCAGCAGCCCCCAGGCTAATCGTGGAAACACCATATATTTT. This codes for CASSPQANRGNTIYF.

This clonotype has a handful of counts. The genes are TRBV6-1 and TRBJ1-5, with 7 bases aligning to TRBD1. CDR3 size: 15 residues. The germline V gene encodes CDR1 MNHNS and CDR2 SASEGT. Unmatched junction bases numbered 5, after V lost 2 bases and J lost 4 bases. This CDR3 is CASSERAGGNQPQHF. CDR3 coding DNA: TGTGCCAGCAGTGAAAGGGCAGGGGGTAATCAGCCCCAGCATTTT.

This clonotype was detected ten times or more. This chain uses TRBV5-6 with TRBJ1-2; TRBD1 matches at 7 bases. The CDR3 length is 14 residues. Per germline, CDR1 SGHDT and CDR2 YYEEEE. V shed 2 bases and J 9 bases; nucleotides not matched to a gene: 10. This CDR3 reads CASSFDDREGRYTF. In DNA, the CDR3 is TGTGCCAGCAGCTTTGATGACAGGGAAGGGCGCTACACCTTC.

This clonotype was seen a single time. The CDR3 coding sequence is TGTGCCAGCCGGGGACAGAGGAGCTCCTACGAGCAGTACTTC. It codes for CASRGQRSSYEQYF. The chain couples TRBV6-1 to TRBJ2-7; the match to TRBD1 covers 7 bases. V gave up 8 bases and J gave up 0 bases; unmatched junction bases: 7. The CDR3 has 14 residues. CDR1 MNHNS and CDR2 SASEGT come from the germline V gene.

This sequence joins TRBV24-1 and TRBJ2-7; weak D call: TRBD1 (6 bases). CDR3 length: 15 amino acids. Per germline, CDR1 KGHDR and CDR2 SFDVKD. V was pared by 2 bases and J by 4 bases, with 14 bases between. CDR3 nucleotides: TGTGCCACCAGTGATTCGGACAGAGCGCCATACGAGCAGTACTTC. It is translated as CATSDSDRAPYEQYF.

The rearrangement uses TRBV20-1 and TRBJ1-2, with D unclear. The CDR3 runs to 11 residues. Trimming cost V 6 bases and J 6 bases, with 11 bases left between them. Germline V gene sequence: CDR1 DFQATT, CDR2 SNEGSKA (reference sequence). The CDR3 spells CSAIGYNGYTF. In nucleotides, the CDR3 is TGCAGTGCGATAGGATATAATGGCTACACCTTC.

In this sample, this clonotype turned up once. This CDR3 is CASTGGQSPLHF. For the CDR3, the DNA is TGTGCCAGTACGGGGGGGCAATCACCCCTCCACTTT. The chain is built from TRBV19 and TRBJ1-6; D is possibly TRBD1 (6 bases). V was cut by 7 bases and J by 10 bases, with 11 bases left in between. CDR3 length: 12 residues. Germline CDR1 LNHDA, CDR2 SQIVND (reference sequence).

V usage is TRBV7-9 and J usage is TRBJ1-4; weak D call: TRBD1 (5 bases). Germline V gene data show CDR1 as SEHNR and CDR2 as FQNEAQ (reference sequence). The CDR3 loop spans 12 amino acids. CDR3 amino acids: CAWGGPDEKLFF. The CDR3 DNA follows: TGTGCTTGGGGGGGTCCGGATGAAAAACTGTTTTTT. Looking up the rest from reference TRBV7-9 and TRBJ1-4 gives the full variable domain: DTGVSQNPRHKITKRGQNVTFRCDPISEHNRLYWYRQTLGQGPEFLTYFQNEAQLEKSRLLSDRFSAERPKGSFSTLEIQRTEQGDSAMYLCAWGGPDEKLFFGSGTQLSVL.

At least ten counts were recorded for this clonotype. The chain couples TRBV6-6 to TRBJ1-3; tentative D call: TRBD1 (6 bases). Germline V lookup: CDR1 MNHNY, CDR2 SVGAGI (reference sequence). This CDR3 comprises 13 residues. V lost 8 bases to trimming and J lost 0 bases, with 8 bases between them. This CDR3 is CASEGDSGNTIYF. The DNA for the CDR3 is TGTGCCAGCGAGGGGGACTCTGGAAACACCATATATTTT.

This chain connects TRBV20-1 to TRBJ2-5; D is tentatively TRBD1 or TRBD2 (5 bases each). Trimming removed 3 bases at V and 4 bases at J, with 15 bases between. Germline V CDR1 and CDR2: DFQATT, SNEGSKA (reference sequence). The CDR3 runs 14 residues. In DNA form, the CDR3 reads TGCAGTGCTAGCGGGACCCAAGGTACAGAGACCCAGTACTTC. It yields the protein CSASGTQGTETQYF.

The rearrangement links TRBV24-1 to TRBJ1-1; tentative D call: TRBD1 (5 bases). The CDR3 totals 16 residues. In germline, CDR1 is KGHDR, CDR2 SFDVKD. The germline V and J ends were trimmed by 8 bases and 3 bases, with 21 bases remaining between them. The CDR3 DNA is TGTGCCACCACCGGGGGGGTTCGGCGGAGTGACACTGAAGCTTTCTTT. This sequence encodes CATTGGVRRSDTEAFF.

This sequence joins TRBV29-1 and TRBJ1-1, with 11 bases that match TRBD1. The CDR3 extends over 13 amino acids. Germline CDR1 is SQVTM and CDR2 is ANQGSEA. The ends lost 5 bases at V and 3 bases at J; junction bases unmatched: 2. Here the CDR3 reads CSVQGQGDTEAFF. The CDR3 region has the DNA TGCAGCGTTCAGGGACAGGGGGACACTGAAGCTTTCTTT.